Each of the 10 T cell receptor beta chains below was sequenced from the same sample in a study of T cell responses to AZD1222 COVID-19 vaccine. Measured with immunoSEQ multiplex PCR; TCRdb has only the in-frame clones, and not every one. The repertoire holds some 180,000 clones, about nine tenths seen once, with 1.5% to 2.5% in the top ten. The specimen was peripheral blood, collected 28 days after the second AZD1222 dose. The source is an adult who received the AZD1222 COVID-19 vaccine.

The chain links TRBV7-9 to TRBJ1-2; perhaps TRBD1 as D (5 bases). Germline assignment: CDR1 SEHNR and CDR2 FQNEAQ (reference sequence). Trimming removed 6 bases at V and 4 bases at J, with 12 bases between. The length of the CDR3 is 13 residues. CDR3 loop: CASRGGDRYGYTF. DNA of the CDR3: TGTGCCAGCAGGGGAGGGGACCGCTATGGCTACACCTTC. The full variable domain, rest sourced from reference TRBV7-9 and TRBJ1-2, is DTGVSQNPRHKITKRGQNVTFRCDPISEHNRLYWYRQTLGQGPEFLTYFQNEAQLEKSRLLSDRFSAERPKGSFSTLEIQRTEQGDSAMYLCASRGGDRYGYTFGSGTRLTVV.

This chain joins TRBV5-1 and TRBJ2-5; 7 nucleotides align to TRBD1. Looked up from germline, CDR1 is SGHRS and CDR2 is YFSETQ. Trimming removed 0 bases from V and 1 base from J; junction bases left unmatched: 3. The CDR3 has 15 residues. The CDR3 sequence is CASSLEGTAQETQYF. Here the CDR3 DNA reads TGCGCCAGCAGCTTGGAAGGGACAGCCCAAGAGACCCAGTACTTC. Full variable domain (remainder filled in from reference TRBV5-1 and TRBJ2-5): KAGVTQTPRYLIKTRGQQVTLSCSPISGHRSVSWYQQTPGQGLQFLFEYFSETQRNKGNFPGRFSGRQFSNSRSEMNVSTLELGDSALYLCASSLEGTAQETQYFGPGTRLLVL.

This chain links TRBV12-3 or TRBV12-4 with TRBJ1-2, with a weak D call TRBD1 (5 bases). The CDR3 spans 13 residues. V was shortened by 8 bases and J by 2 bases, with 12 bases between the two germline ends. DNA of the CDR3: TGTGCCAGCGCCCGGGGGGGGAACTATGGCTACACCTTC. Amino acids: CASARGGNYGYTF.

The chain uses TRBV28 and TRBJ1-2, with 10 bases that match TRBD1. This CDR3 has 17 amino acids. In germline, CDR1 is MDHEN, CDR2 SYDVKM. V was clipped by 4 bases and J by 4 bases; unmatched bases: 12. CDR3 nucleotides: TGTGCCAGCAGTTCCCTAGGGGGACAGGGGTGGAGCTATGGCTACACCTTC. Its protein product is CASSSLGGQGWSYGYTF.

The J gene is TRBJ2-7, the V gene TRBV9, with no clear D. V was clipped by 3 bases and J by 6 bases, with 19 bases between them. The CDR3 runs 15 residues. Per the germline V gene, CDR1 is SGDLS and CDR2 is YYNGEE. In nucleotides, the CDR3 is TGTGCCAGCAGCGCCTCTTCTGGATGGGGTGGCGAGCAGTACTTC. Residues: CASSASSGWGGEQYF.

The chain recombines TRBV6-5 with TRBJ1-1, with D possibly TRBD1 on 6 matching bases. Per germline, CDR1 MNHEY and CDR2 SVGAGI. V shed 0 bases and J shed 1 base, with 6 bases lying between them. The CDR3 has 14 residues. The CDR3 coding sequence is TGTGCCAGCAGTTACTCGGGGGCGAACACTGAAGCTTTCTTT. Protein sequence: CASSYSGANTEAFF.

The rearrangement joins TRBV18 to TRBJ1-2; no firm D call. The length of the CDR3 is 11 residues. V lost 3 bases and J 8 bases, leaving 7 bases between the germline ends. CDR1 is KGHSH and CDR2 is LQKENI in the germline V gene. CDR3 amino acids: CASSPTKGYTF. DNA for the CDR3: TGTGCCAGCTCACCGACCAAGGGCTACACCTTC.

The chain links TRBV9 to TRBJ2-5; D is unresolved. Germline V gene data show CDR1 as SGDLS and CDR2 as YYNGEE. The V gene lost 0 bases and the J gene lost 6 bases, with 12 bases spanning the gap. The CDR3 is 14 residues long. The CDR3 loop reads CASSVDPEPKTQYF. CDR3 nucleotide sequence: TGTGCCAGCAGCGTAGACCCAGAGCCCAAGACCCAGTACTTC.

The CDR3 reads CASSTRPDRPTSPLHF. The CDR3, as DNA: TGTGCCAGCAGCACCCGACCGGACAGGCCTACATCACCCCTCCACTTT. The chain has TRBV27 and TRBJ1-6; 7 bases map to TRBD1. This CDR3 is 16 amino acids long. The junction had 15 bases not matched to a gene; V was cut back by 6 bases and J by 10 bases. From germline, CDR1 is MNHEY and CDR2 SMNVEV (reference sequence).

This clone was detected only once. The genes are TRBV5-1 and TRBJ2-2, with a tentative D call TRBD1 (6 bases). V was pared by 0 bases and J by 6 bases, with 6 bases between. CDR3 length: 13 amino acids. From germline, CDR1 is SGHRS and CDR2 YFSETQ. The CDR3 spells CASSLEGAGELFF. The CDR3 DNA reads TGCGCCAGCAGCTTGGAGGGGGCCGGGGAGCTGTTTTTT.